The 32 T cell receptor beta chains reported below all come from one sample, sequenced in a study of cytomegalovirus exposure and HLA in healthy donors. Amplification used 60 Vbeta primers and 13 Jbeta primers. TCRdb's copy holds only in-frame clones and misses some; the assay was immunoSEQ multiplex PCR. This table holds some 170,000 clones, about 80% found once. Sequenced input: PBMCs. These receptors came from a young man in good health and CMV-seropositive.

The chain couples TRBV5-1 to TRBJ2-5; D unresolved. There are 14 residues in the CDR3. Trimming took off 0 bases at V and 5 bases at J, with 11 bases between the two ends. CDR1 and CDR2 from the germline V gene are SGHRS and YFSETQ. The CDR3 region has the DNA TGCGCCAGCAGCTTGGACAGTTTTTCGGAGACCCAGTACTTC. Residues: CASSLDSFSETQYF.

The chain couples TRBV25-1 to TRBJ2-2; the match to TRBD2 covers 7 bases. CDR3 length: 14 residues. The germline gives CDR1 MGHDK, CDR2 SYGVNS. Germline trimming cut 4 bases from V and 5 bases from J; bases unmatched to any gene: 4. In DNA, the CDR3 is TGTGCCAGCAGTGCGCAGGGAGGGACCGGGGAGCTGTTTTTT. Translation: CASSAQGGTGELFF.

The chain uses TRBV15 and TRBJ2-7; 9 bases fit TRBD2. This CDR3 has 15 residues. J lost 3 bases, V lost 1 base, and 4 bases had no gene match. The germline V gene has CDR1 LNHNV and CDR2 YYDKDF (reference sequence). The DNA of the CDR3 is TGTGCCACCAGCAGAGGCGGGAGGGTGGACTACGAGCAGTACTTC. As protein: CATSRGGRVDYEQYF.

The chain links TRBV9 to TRBJ1-5; D is ambiguous. The CDR3 runs 16 residues. Per germline, CDR1 SGDLS and CDR2 YYNGEE. Trimming removed 0 bases from V and 0 bases from J, with 10 bases in between. The CDR3 coding sequence is TGTGCCAGCAGCGTAGAAATGAGGTATAGCAATCAGCCCCAGCATTTT. Translation: CASSVEMRYSNQPQHF.

The gene calls are TRBV28 and TRBJ1-4, with a possible D match to TRBD1 (5 bases). Deletions cut 10 bases from V and 5 bases from J, with 20 bases between. Germline CDR1 is MDHEN and CDR2 is SYDVKM. The CDR3 consists of 15 residues. Written as DNA, the CDR3 is TGTGCCACCCAACCCCACTACGGGGGGAATGAAAAACTGTTTTTT. It yields the protein CATQPHYGGNEKLFF.

This chain uses TRBV19 with TRBJ2-7; TRBD2 agrees at 8 bases. The V gene's germline CDR1 is LNHDA and CDR2 SQIVND (reference sequence). This CDR3 is built from 15 residues. Trimming removed 7 bases from V and 4 bases from J; junction bases left unmatched: 12. The CDR3 DNA reads as TGTGCCAGTACCCAACTCCCGGGGGGGCCTTACGAGCAGTACTTC. Translating gives CASTQLPGGPYEQYF.

The chain combines TRBV4-1 with TRBJ2-1, with D perhaps TRBD2 (5 bases). Germline CDR1 and CDR2: MGHRA and YSYEKL. The CDR3 loop spans 14 amino acids. V dropped 0 bases and J dropped 14 bases, with 17 bases sitting between them. CDR3 amino acids: CASSQDLLDHGEFF. CDR3 DNA: TGCGCCAGCAGCCAAGATTTACTAGATCATGGGGAGTTCTTC.

Note on this clone: The identical CDR3 is also encoded by other nucleotide sequences in the sample. The chain employs TRBV13 and TRBJ2-7; tentative D call: TRBD1 (5 bases). V was cut by 0 bases and J by 6 bases, with 12 bases left in between. CDR3 length equals 14 residues. CDR1 is PRHDT and CDR2 is FYEKMQ in the germline V gene (reference sequence). For the CDR3, the DNA is TGTGCCAGCAGCTTAGGGCAGGGATACGGCGAGCAGTACTTC. Its translation is CASSLGQGYGEQYF.

J is TRBJ2-5 and V is TRBV9; 11 nucleotides line up with TRBD1. CDR1 SGDLS and CDR2 YYNGEE come from the germline V gene. The CDR3 loop spans 15 amino acids. Trimming removed 0 bases from V and 5 bases from J; junction bases left unmatched: 3. The CDR3 DNA reads as TGTGCCAGCAGCGTAGGGACAGGGGGCCGGGAGACCCAGTACTTC. Residues: CASSVGTGGRETQYF.

This chain joins TRBV19 and TRBJ2-5; D is ambiguous. V lost 4 bases and J 5 bases, leaving 8 bases between the germline ends. Per the germline V gene, CDR1 is LNHDA and CDR2 is SQIVND (reference sequence). The CDR3 totals 12 residues. CDR3 amino acids: CASSTLGETQYF. DNA of the CDR3: TGTGCCAGTAGTACCCTCGGGGAGACCCAGTACTTC. The complete variable domain, with remaining parts taken from reference TRBV19 and TRBJ2-5, reads DGGITQSPKYLFRKEGQNVTLSCEQNLNHDAMYWYRQDPGQGLRLIYYSQIVNDFQKGDIAEGYSVSREKKESFPLTVTSAQKNPTAFYLCASSTLGETQYFGPGTRLLVL.

The CDR3 protein is CASRGLAGAGEQYF. Written as DNA, the CDR3 is TGTGCCAGCAGGGGACTAGCGGGGGCAGGAGAGCAGTACTTC. J is TRBJ2-7 and V is TRBV7-2; 14 nucleotides line up with TRBD2. V was clipped by 6 bases and J by 7 bases; unmatched bases: 5. Looked up from germline, CDR1 is SGHTA and CDR2 is FQGNSA. The CDR3 contains 14 residues.

This chain uses TRBV19 with TRBJ2-7, with a tentative D call TRBD2 (6 bases). The CDR3 covers 15 residues. Germline-derived CDR1 and CDR2 are LNHDA and SQIVND (reference sequence). Trimming removed 5 bases from V and 0 bases from J, with 14 bases in between. As DNA, the CDR3 is TGTGCCAGTAGTCGGGGGAGGACATACTCCTACGAGCAGTACTTC. Translating gives CASSRGRTYSYEQYF.

The gene calls are TRBV4-1 and TRBJ1-3; 11 positions agree with TRBD1. With 1 base clipped from V and 5 bases from J, the junction kept 7 bases outside the gene matches. Germline loops: CDR1 MGHRA, CDR2 YSYEKL. The CDR3 runs 17 residues. CDR3 in amino acids: CASSQGSQDRGRNTIYF. The CDR3 DNA sequence: TGCGCCAGCAGCCAAGGCTCCCAGGACAGGGGGCGAAACACCATATATTTT.

The chain links TRBV5-1 to TRBJ2-1, with 13 positions matching TRBD2. Germline assignment: CDR1 SGHRS and CDR2 YFSETQ. The ends lost 3 bases at V and 7 bases at J; junction bases unmatched: 7. This CDR3 spans 16 amino acids. CDR3 sequence reads: CASSYGTSGIGNEQFF. The DNA for the CDR3 is TGCGCCAGCAGCTACGGGACTAGCGGGATCGGGAATGAGCAGTTCTTC.

In its sample, this clone was seen a few times. This sequence joins TRBV18 and TRBJ1-6, with 8 positions matching TRBD1. V shed 2 bases and J 6 bases; nucleotides not matched to a gene: 0. This CDR3 comprises 14 residues. CDR1 KGHSH and CDR2 LQKENI come from the germline V gene. The CDR3 coding sequence is TGTGCCAGCTCACCAGGACAGGGTAATTCACCCCTCCACTTT. It encodes CASSPGQGNSPLHF.

The chain employs TRBV30 and TRBJ2-3; 7 nucleotides line up with TRBD2. This CDR3 region has 16 residues. Germline assignment: CDR1 GTSNPN and CDR2 SVGIG (reference sequence). Losses at the gene ends were 3 bases for V and 2 bases for J; bases not matched to a gene: 11. CDR3 DNA: TGTGCCTGGAGAAGGGTAACGGGGGGACTCACAGATACGCAGTATTTT. Translation: CAWRRVTGGLTDTQYF.

V usage is TRBV5-1 and J usage is TRBJ1-4; TRBD1 is a possible D gene (5 bases). Trimming removed 2 bases from V and 3 bases from J, with 8 bases in between. This CDR3 spans 14 amino acids. Per germline, CDR1 SGHRS and CDR2 YFSETQ. CDR3 coding DNA: TGCGCCAGCAGCTTAAGGGGTTCTAATGAAAAACTGTTTTTT. Protein product: CASSLRGSNEKLFF.

The V call is TRBV5-6, the J call TRBJ2-2; D might be TRBD2 (6 bases). Germline-derived CDR1 and CDR2 are SGHDT and YYEEEE. Trimming pared 2 bases from V and 2 bases from J, leaving 10 bases between. CDR3 length: 15 amino acids. In DNA, the CDR3 is TGTGCCAGCAGCTTTGTAGCGGAAAACACCGGGGAGCTGTTTTTT. This encodes CASSFVAENTGELFF.

This chain uses TRBV30 with TRBJ1-1; D may be TRBD1 (5 bases). Germline V gene sequence: CDR1 GTSNPN, CDR2 SVGIG (reference sequence). Trimming took off 0 bases at V and 4 bases at J, with 9 bases between the two ends. The CDR3 covers 13 residues. The CDR3 DNA follows: TGTGCCTGGAGTGTAGGGGTAGGCACTGAAGCTTTCTTT. Translation gives CAWSVGVGTEAFF.

This chain joins TRBV30 and TRBJ2-7; D is unresolved. This CDR3 contains 12 residues. V lost 1 base and J lost 1, with 5 bases in between. The germline gives CDR1 GTSNPN, CDR2 SVGIG (reference sequence). CDR3 sequence reads: CAWSGVSYEQYF. CDR3 DNA sequence: TGTGCCTGGAGTGGCGTATCCTACGAGCAGTACTTC.

The chain recombines TRBV10-1 with TRBJ1-2; D ambiguous. The CDR3 covers 13 residues. CDR1 and CDR2 (germline): WNHNN, SYGVQD (reference sequence). Trimming shortened V by 0 bases and J by 8 bases, and 10 bases separated the two germline ends. The CDR3 region has the DNA TGCGCCAGCAGTGAGTCCGGCGGGATCGGCTACACCTTC. It translates to CASSESGGIGYTF.

In this sample, this clone turned up once. The CDR3: CASSLVRASGADTQYF. CDR3 DNA sequence: TGTGCCAGCAGTTTAGTCAGGGCTAGTGGGGCAGATACGCAGTATTTT. This chain uses TRBV27 with TRBJ2-3; possible D gene TRBD1, 5 bases. There are 16 residues in the CDR3. Trimming shortened V by 2 bases and J by 4 bases, and 16 bases separated the two germline ends. In germline, CDR1 is MNHEY, CDR2 SMNVEV (reference sequence).

The gene calls are TRBV5-1 and TRBJ2-2, with D possibly TRBD1 on 5 matching bases. Germline V CDR1 and CDR2: SGHRS, YFSETQ. The CDR3 extends over 13 amino acids. The V end lost 4 bases, the J end lost 4 bases, and 8 bases lay between the germline ends. The CDR3 protein is CASSDDSTGELFF. CDR3 bases: TGCGCCAGCAGCGACGACAGCACCGGGGAGCTGTTTTTT.

The chain links TRBV7-6 to TRBJ1-2; D is perhaps TRBD1 (6 bases). This CDR3 is 14 amino acids long. The V end was cut by 2 bases, the J end by 2 bases, with 9 bases between. The germline gives CDR1 SGHVS, CDR2 FNYEAQ. CDR3 loop: CASSLTQGNYGYTF. In DNA, the CDR3 is TGTGCCAGCAGCTTAACGCAGGGGAACTATGGCTACACCTTC.

The rearrangement joins TRBV15 to TRBJ2-5, with a weak D call TRBD2 (5 bases). Per germline, CDR1 LNHNV and CDR2 YYDKDF (reference sequence). V was clipped by 0 bases and J by 6 bases, with 14 bases between them. The CDR3 totals 15 residues. This chain's CDR3 is CATSRDTGKLQTQYF. The DNA of the CDR3 is TGTGCCACCAGCAGAGATACGGGGAAGTTGCAGACCCAGTACTTC.

In this sample, this clone turned up a few times. The V call is TRBV29-1, the J call TRBJ1-4; 7 positions match TRBD1. The V gene's germline CDR1 is SQVTM and CDR2 ANQGSEA. This CDR3 has 14 amino acids. Trimming at V came to 7 bases and at J to 5 bases, leaving 10 bases not matched to a gene. CDR3 coding DNA: TGCAGCGCAGGGGGACCAGGGGGAAATGAAAAACTGTTTTTT. Translating it yields CSAGGPGGNEKLFF.

The rearrangement uses TRBV7-9 and TRBJ2-5; 10 bases are shared with TRBD1. The J call is in doubt because the DNA end fits TRBJ2-7 better. Per the germline V gene, CDR1 is SEHNR and CDR2 is FQNEAQ (reference sequence). CDR3 length equals 15 residues. DNA of the CDR3: TGTGCCAGCAGCTCCCGGGACAGGGGAGCAGGCGAGCAGTACTTC. As protein: CASSSRDRGAGEQYF.

This clone was counted once. This sequence joins TRBV12-5 and TRBJ2-2; D unresolved. CDR3 length: 14 residues. Trimming took off 6 bases at V and 3 bases at J, with 11 bases between the two ends. CDR1 and CDR2 (germline): LGHNT, FRNRAP. The CDR3 DNA is TGTGCTAGTGGCCTCCGGTCGGACACCGGGGAGCTGTTTTTT. Residues: CASGLRSDTGELFF.

V is TRBV5-6 and J is TRBJ2-5; D call uncertain. The CDR3 runs 13 residues. V was clipped by 2 bases and J by 2 bases, with 7 bases between them. The germline gives CDR1 SGHDT, CDR2 YYEEEE. The CDR3 loop is CASSLALQETQYF. The DNA for the CDR3 is TGTGCCAGCAGCTTAGCACTACAAGAGACCCAGTACTTC.

The genes are TRBV14 and TRBJ1-4, with 7 bases fitting TRBD1. V trimming: 0 bases; J trimming: 5 bases; junction bases outside the gene matches: 6. CDR1 is SGHDN and CDR2 is FVKESK in the germline V gene. This CDR3 contains 16 residues. The CDR3 sequence: CASSQDFQQGNEKLFF. The DNA of the CDR3 is TGTGCCAGCAGCCAAGATTTCCAACAGGGGAATGAAAAACTGTTTTTT.

The chain employs TRBV16 and TRBJ2-3; 12 bases fit TRBD2. Per germline, CDR1 KGHSY and CDR2 FQNENV. There are 18 residues in the CDR3. V lost 4 bases, J lost 2 bases, and 10 bases stayed unmatched. This chain's CDR3 is CASSLLGASGRATDTQYF. In DNA, the CDR3 is TGTGCCAGCAGCCTCCTGGGAGCTAGCGGGAGGGCCACAGATACGCAGTATTTT.

V gene TRBV25-1 combines with J gene TRBJ2-5; 10 bases map to TRBD2. The CDR3 has 14 amino acids. V lost 8 bases, J lost 5 bases, and 8 bases stayed unmatched. Per germline, CDR1 MGHDK and CDR2 SYGVNS. The CDR3 loop reads CASSRTSGAETQYF. CDR3 DNA sequence: TGTGCCAGCTCCCGGACTAGCGGAGCCGAGACCCAGTACTTC.